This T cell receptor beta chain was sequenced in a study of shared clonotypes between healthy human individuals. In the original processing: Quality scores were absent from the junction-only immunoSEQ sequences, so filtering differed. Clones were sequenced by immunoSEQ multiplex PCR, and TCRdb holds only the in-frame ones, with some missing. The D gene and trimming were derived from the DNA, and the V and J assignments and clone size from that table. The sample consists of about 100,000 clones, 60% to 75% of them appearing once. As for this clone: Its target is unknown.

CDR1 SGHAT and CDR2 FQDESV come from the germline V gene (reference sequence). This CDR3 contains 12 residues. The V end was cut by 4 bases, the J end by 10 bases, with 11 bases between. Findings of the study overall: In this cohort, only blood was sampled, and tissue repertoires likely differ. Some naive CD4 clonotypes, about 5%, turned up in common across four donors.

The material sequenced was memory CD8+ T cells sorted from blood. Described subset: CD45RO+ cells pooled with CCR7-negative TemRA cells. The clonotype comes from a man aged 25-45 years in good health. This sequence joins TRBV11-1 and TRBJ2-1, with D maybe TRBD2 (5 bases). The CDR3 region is CASSSIGGEQFF. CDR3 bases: TGTGCCAGCAGCTCGATAGGAGGCGAGCAGTTCTTC.